These 5 T cell receptor beta chains share one sample of origin, sequenced in a study of T cell responses to AZD1222 COVID-19 vaccine. The data were produced by immunoSEQ multiplex PCR, yet TCRdb's version contains in-frame clones alone and is incomplete. The repertoire includes about 130,000 clones, approximately 93% of them detected once, and roughly 0.87% sits in the top ten. This specimen was peripheral blood, taken on day 0 of AZD1222 vaccination. The source of these receptors is an adult in good health.

The chain recombines TRBV18 with TRBJ1-1; TRBD1 matches 9 bases. CDR1 KGHSH and CDR2 LQKENI come from the germline V gene. V was pared by 3 bases and J by 6 bases, with 8 bases of the junction left unmatched. The CDR3 is 15 residues long. The CDR3 DNA sequence: TGTGCCAGCTCACCGGGGACAGGGAGTCGATCTGAAGCTTTCTTT. It encodes CASSPGTGSRSEAFF.

The CDR3 here is CASSVWADSSYEQYF. The CDR3 bases are TGTGCCAGCAGCGTATGGGCGGACAGCTCCTACGAGCAGTACTTC. The genes are TRBV9 and TRBJ2-7; possible D gene TRBD1, 6 bases. This CDR3 region has 15 residues. CDR1 is SGDLS and CDR2 is YYNGEE in the germline V gene. Trimming removed 1 base at V and 0 bases at J, with 11 bases between.

The V call is TRBV7-2, the J call TRBJ1-6, with unresolved D. The CDR3 is 12 residues long. Germline lookup yields CDR1 SGHTA and CDR2 FQGNSA. Trimming removed 4 bases from V and 10 bases from J, with 8 bases in between. CDR3 protein: CASSWRRSPLHF. The CDR3 DNA follows: TGTGCCAGCAGCTGGCGGAGATCACCCCTCCACTTT.

V is TRBV7-9 and J is TRBJ1-2; 9 bases are a match to TRBD1. J gave up 7 bases and V 6 bases, and 6 bases lay outside the gene matches. Germline CDR1 is SEHNR and CDR2 is FQNEAQ (reference sequence). The length of the CDR3 is 13 residues. The CDR3 region has the DNA TGTGCCAGCAGTTGGGACAGGGAATTTGGCTACACCTTC. Translation gives CASSWDREFGYTF.

The genes are TRBV19 and TRBJ2-6, with unresolved D. The CDR3 consists of 14 residues. V was trimmed by 7 bases and J by 0 bases, leaving 7 bases between them. Germline V CDR1 and CDR2: LNHDA, SQIVND (reference sequence). The CDR3 bases are TGTGCCAGTAATGAGGCCTCTGGGGCCAACGTCCTGACTTTC. As protein: CASNEASGANVLTF.